One and the same sample provided the 25 T cell receptor beta chains below, sequenced in a study of blood T cell repertoires in COVID-19. Sequencing was performed with immunoSEQ multiplex PCR; in TCRdb, only in-frame clones are kept and a portion is missing. The sample comprises 360,000 or so clones, around nine tenths of which are singletons, and 3% to 4% rests with the top ten. Sequenced: peripheral blood. Every receptor here comes from a woman aged 55-69 years with COVID-19, enrolled during active disease.

The rearrangement links TRBV15 to TRBJ1-5; D might be TRBD1 (5 bases). V lost 3 bases and J 5 bases, leaving 23 bases between the germline ends. The CDR3 loop spans 18 amino acids. In germline, CDR1 is LNHNV, CDR2 YYDKDF (reference sequence). CDR3 protein: CATSRPLSQGNLDQPQHF. The CDR3 DNA sequence: TGTGCCACCAGCAGGCCTTTATCGCAGGGCAACCTCGATCAGCCCCAGCATTTT.

This clone was seen only once. The V and J genes are TRBV5-1 and TRBJ1-4; 8 bases map to TRBD1. The CDR3 extends over 15 amino acids. Losses at the gene ends were 3 bases for V and 7 bases for J; bases not matched to a gene: 8. Germline values: CDR1 SGHRS, CDR2 YFSETQ. The CDR3 DNA is TGCGCCAGCAGCTCCGGACAGGGTTTGAGTGAAAAACTGTTTTTT. Encoded protein: CASSSGQGLSEKLFF. The full variable domain, with the rest looked up from reference TRBV5-1 and TRBJ1-4, is KAGVTQTPRYLIKTRGQQVTLSCSPISGHRSVSWYQQTPGQGLQFLFEYFSETQRNKGNFPGRFSGRQFSNSRSEMNVSTLELGDSALYLCASSSGQGLSEKLFFGSGTQLSVL.

The chain recombines TRBV5-6 with TRBJ2-2; maybe TRBD1 (5 bases). The CDR3 covers 16 residues. Trimming removed 1 base at V and 3 bases at J, with 13 bases between. Per germline, CDR1 SGHDT and CDR2 YYEEEE. CDR3 in DNA: TGTGCCAGCAGCTTGCGGCAGGGCGCGCACACCGGGGAGCTGTTTTTT. It yields the protein CASSLRQGAHTGELFF.

The chain joins TRBV18 to TRBJ1-3; 7 bases line up with TRBD1. CDR3 length: 16 residues. The trim removed 4 bases at V and 0 bases at J, leaving 6 bases unmatched. From germline, CDR1 is KGHSH and CDR2 LQKENI. CDR3 sequence reads: CASSHTGDSSGNTIYF. In DNA, the CDR3 is TGTGCCAGCTCACACACAGGGGACTCCTCTGGAAACACCATATATTTT.

The chain couples TRBV7-3 to TRBJ2-1; D is perhaps TRBD2 (6 bases). The V end lost 6 bases, the J end lost 8 bases, and 17 bases lay between the germline ends. Germline CDR1 and CDR2: SGHTA and FQGTGA. The CDR3 has 14 residues. The CDR3 region is CASRGGPNGDEQFF. The CDR3 DNA is TGTGCCAGCAGGGGGGGTCCCAACGGCGATGAGCAGTTCTTC.

The rearrangement joins TRBV6-5 to TRBJ2-1; tentative D call: TRBD2 (5 bases). CDR3 length: 15 residues. The V gene's germline CDR1 is MNHEY and CDR2 SVGAGI. V gave up 5 bases and J gave up 0 bases, with 11 bases separating them. CDR3 loop: CASSRSGSSYNEQFF. The DNA of the CDR3 is TGTGCCAGCAGTCGGTCGGGGAGCTCCTACAATGAGCAGTTCTTC.

V usage is TRBV25-1 and J usage is TRBJ2-7; 7 bases fit TRBD2. The CDR3 has 13 residues. Per germline, CDR1 MGHDK and CDR2 SYGVNS. After removal of 8 bases from V and 2 bases from J, the junction contained 6 bases not matched to a gene. CDR3 coding DNA: TGTGCCAGCCGAGGTGGGGGGGCCTACGAGCAGTACTTC. It translates to CASRGGGAYEQYF.

This clone has only one observation. The chain carries TRBV5-4 and TRBJ1-1; no definite D call. V was pared by 4 bases and J by 11 bases, with 12 bases between. This CDR3 has 11 amino acids. CDR1 and CDR2 (germline): SGHNT, YYREEE (reference sequence). The CDR3 DNA is TGTGCCAGCAGCCGAGGGTCCTCCGCTTTCTTT. This encodes CASSRGSSAFF.

The chain carries TRBV5-4 and TRBJ2-7; TRBD2 matches 8 bases. The V and J ends lost 5 bases and 3 bases, in that order; junction bases with no gene match: 7. From germline, CDR1 is SGHNT and CDR2 YYREEE (reference sequence). The CDR3 runs 14 residues. The CDR3 protein is CASRVDSGVYEQYF. The CDR3 DNA reads TGTGCCAGCAGAGTAGATAGCGGGGTCTACGAGCAGTACTTC.

The chain has TRBV11-2 and TRBJ2-3; 9 bases are shared with TRBD2. This CDR3 is 16 amino acids long. J was trimmed by 2 bases and V by 1 base; bases with no gene match: 4. Looked up from germline, CDR1 is SGHAT and CDR2 is FQNNGV. The chain's CDR3 is CASSLALAGATDTQYF. CDR3 coding DNA: TGTGCCAGCAGCTTAGCGTTAGCGGGAGCCACAGATACGCAGTATTTT.

A single count supports this clone. This chain joins TRBV9 and TRBJ2-7; 9 bases match TRBD1. The J segment lost 6 bases and the V segment lost 3 bases, leaving 7 bases of the junction unmatched. CDR1 is SGDLS, CDR2 YYNGEE, per germline. The CDR3 spans 14 residues. CDR3 coding DNA: TGTGCCAGCAGCGGTGTGGGACAGGGTTTCGAGCAGTACTTC. As protein: CASSGVGQGFEQYF. The full variable domain, completed using reference TRBV9 and TRBJ2-7, is DSGVTQTPKHLITATGQRVTLRCSPRSGDLSVYWYQQSLDQGLQFLIQYYNGEERAKGNILERFSAQQFPDLHSELNLSSLELGDSALYFCASSGVGQGFEQYFGPGTRLTVT.

V is TRBV5-1 and J is TRBJ2-1, with TRBD2 matching over 13 bases. The ends lost 4 bases at V and 5 bases at J; junction bases unmatched: 3. CDR1 is SGHRS and CDR2 is YFSETQ in the germline V gene. This CDR3 has 15 amino acids. DNA of the CDR3: TGCGCCAGCAGCCCGACTAGCGGGGGGAACAATGAGCAGTTCTTC. Its protein is CASSPTSGGNNEQFF. Complete variable domain (other parts from reference TRBV5-1 and TRBJ2-1): KAGVTQTPRYLIKTRGQQVTLSCSPISGHRSVSWYQQTPGQGLQFLFEYFSETQRNKGNFPGRFSGRQFSNSRSEMNVSTLELGDSALYLCASSPTSGGNNEQFFGPGTRLTVL.

V and J are TRBV30 and TRBJ1-2, with D perhaps matching TRBD1 (5 bases). The CDR3 extends over 13 amino acids. Per germline, CDR1 GTSNPN and CDR2 SVGIG (reference sequence). V lost 1 base to trimming and J lost 10 bases, with 16 bases between them. The CDR3 reads CAWSEGRDRFYTF. The CDR3 DNA sequence: TGTGCCTGGAGTGAGGGGCGCGATCGGTTCTACACCTTC. Together with reference TRBV30 and TRBJ1-2, the CDR3 gives the full variable domain: SQTIHQWPATLVQPVGSPLSLECTVEGTSNPNLYWYRQAAGRGLQLLFYSVGIGQISSEVPQNLSASRPQDRQFILSSKKLLLSDSGFYLCAWSEGRDRFYTFGSGTRLTVV.

The V gene is TRBV30, the J gene TRBJ1-2; 7 nucleotides match TRBD1. V dropped 4 bases and J dropped 2; count of bases not matched to a gene: 16. CDR3 size: 17 residues. The germline V gene has CDR1 GTSNPN and CDR2 SVGIG (reference sequence). The CDR3 protein is CAWTRTKETGQNYGYTF. CDR3 nucleotide sequence: TGTGCCTGGACCCGAACCAAGGAGACAGGGCAAAACTATGGCTACACCTTC.

V is TRBV2 and J is TRBJ1-3, with TRBD1 matching 10 bases. Germline-derived CDR1 and CDR2 are SNHLY and FYNNEI. V lost 10 bases, J lost 0 bases, and 12 bases stayed unmatched. CDR3 size: 17 residues. The chain's CDR3 is CAIITMGQGSSGNTIYF. The CDR3 DNA follows: TGTGCCATCATCACGATGGGACAGGGGAGCTCTGGAAACACCATATATTTT.

The chain links TRBV7-9 to TRBJ1-1, with a tentative D call TRBD1 (5 bases). The CDR3 extends over 15 amino acids. Trimming removed 5 bases from V and 3 bases from J, with 16 bases in between. Looked up from germline, CDR1 is SEHNR and CDR2 is FQNEAQ (reference sequence). The CDR3 sequence is CASSPSGGFDTEAFF. CDR3 bases: TGTGCCAGCAGCCCGAGCGGGGGTTTCGACACTGAAGCTTTCTTT.

The rearrangement links TRBV18 to TRBJ1-2, with a tentative D call TRBD1 (6 bases). Trimming stripped 3 bases from V and 4 bases from J, with 12 bases between. Germline CDR1 KGHSH, CDR2 LQKENI. CDR3 size: 14 residues. The CDR3 DNA follows: TGTGCCAGCTCACCTTCGGACAGCATCTATGGCTACACCTTC. Its translation is CASSPSDSIYGYTF.

J is TRBJ1-1 and V is TRBV6-5; D gene uncertain. The CDR3 length is 15 residues. Per germline, CDR1 MNHEY and CDR2 SVGAGI. The germline V and J ends were trimmed by 7 bases and 2 bases, with 17 bases remaining between them. The DNA for the CDR3 is TGTGCCAGCACTCGAAGGAGCCGACTTAACACTGAAGCTTTCTTT. Translation: CASTRRSRLNTEAFF.

This chain uses TRBV4-1 with TRBJ1-6; TRBD1 agrees at 7 bases. Trimming cost V 3 bases and J 13 bases; bases outside gene matches: 9. Germline V gene lookup returns CDR1 MGHRA and CDR2 YSYEKL. The CDR3 covers 14 residues. CDR3 nucleotides: TGCGCCAGCAGCCAGACAGGGACCCAGGCGCCCCTCCACTTT. This translates into CASSQTGTQAPLHF.

The rearrangement links TRBV12-3 or TRBV12-4 to TRBJ1-1; TRBD1 might be the D (5 bases). Trimming shortened V by 7 bases and J by 2 bases, and 11 bases separated the two germline ends. The CDR3 is made up of 13 amino acids. The CDR3 DNA follows: TGTGCCAGCACAACCACAGGAAACACTGAAGCTTTCTTT. It is translated as CASTTTGNTEAFF.

The rearrangement joins TRBV11-3 to TRBJ2-1, with no clear D. Germline assignment: CDR1 SGHNT and CDR2 YENEEA. Trimming took 0 bases from V and 0 from J, leaving 6 bases between them. CDR3 length: 15 residues. For the CDR3, the DNA is TGTGCCAGCAGCTTAGACCTAAACTCCTACAATGAGCAGTTCTTC. It translates to CASSLDLNSYNEQFF.

This chain links TRBV6-6 with TRBJ1-5; perhaps TRBD1 as D (6 bases). Germline lookup yields CDR1 MNHNY and CDR2 SVGAGI (reference sequence). The V and J ends lost 7 bases and 4 bases respectively, with 17 bases between them. The CDR3 is made up of 15 amino acids. In DNA, the CDR3 is TGTGCCAGCACTCTATCACTAGGGGGTAATCAGCCCCAGCATTTT. This codes for CASTLSLGGNQPQHF.

V is TRBV28 and J is TRBJ1-1; D possibly corresponds to TRBD1 (6 bases). CDR1 MDHEN and CDR2 SYDVKM come from the germline V gene. The CDR3 covers 17 residues. The V end lost 8 bases, the J end lost 1 base, and 23 bases lay between the germline ends. This CDR3 reads CASLTFALGQTNTEAFF. The CDR3 region has the DNA TGTGCCAGCCTGACCTTTGCGTTAGGACAGACGAACACTGAAGCTTTCTTT.

V and J are TRBV6-6 and TRBJ2-1, with D possibly matching TRBD2 (7 bases). The V gene's germline CDR1 is MNHNY and CDR2 SVGAGI (reference sequence). The CDR3 runs 14 residues. V lost 7 bases and J lost 6, with 16 bases in between. CDR3 nucleotides: TGTGCCAGCATTAAGGGGGGGCCGTCCAATGAGCAGTTCTTC. It translates to CASIKGGPSNEQFF.

V gene TRBV2 combines with J gene TRBJ1-2; 9 positions agree with TRBD1. Germline V gene lookup returns CDR1 SNHLY and CDR2 FYNNEI. This CDR3 comprises 15 residues. J was trimmed by 3 bases and V by 4 bases; bases with no gene match: 6. The CDR3 DNA reads TGTGCCAGCAGTGGACAGGGGGATAATGACTATGGCTACACCTTC. Protein product: CASSGQGDNDYGYTF.